What follows are 24 T cell receptor beta chains derived from one specimen sequenced in a study of cytotoxic CD8 clonotypes in ibrutinib-treated CLL. Clones were sequenced by immunoSEQ multiplex PCR, and TCRdb holds only the in-frame ones, with some missing. The data show roughly 110,000 clones, approximately 56% seen once. Sequencing was performed on PBMCs, taken after 24 months of ibrutinib treatment. These receptors originate from a human donor with chronic lymphocytic leukemia.

This chain connects TRBV20-1 to TRBJ1-1, with a tentative D call TRBD1 (5 bases). From germline, CDR1 is DFQATT and CDR2 SNEGSKA (reference sequence). CDR3 length: 11 residues. Trimming removed 7 bases from V and 6 bases from J, with 12 bases in between. The CDR3 coding sequence is TGCAGTGGCAGGGAACGGGCTGAAGCTTTCTTT. It specifies CSGRERAEAFF.

The J gene is TRBJ2-3, the V gene TRBV9; 9 nucleotides align to TRBD1. CDR1 and CDR2 (germline): SGDLS, YYNGEE. The ends lost 4 bases at V and 2 bases at J; junction bases unmatched: 5. The CDR3 length is 15 residues. CDR3 nucleotide sequence: TGTGCCAGCAGCAGACGGGACAGGGTCACAGATACGCAGTATTTT. Translation: CASSRRDRVTDTQYF.

The V gene is TRBV27, the J gene TRBJ2-6, with unresolved D. Trimming took 6 bases from V and 0 from J, leaving 3 bases between them. The V gene's germline CDR1 is MNHEY and CDR2 SMNVEV (reference sequence). This CDR3 has 13 residues. The CDR3 region has the DNA TGTGCCAGCAGGGGCTCTGGGGCCAACGTCCTGACTTTC. It is translated as CASRGSGANVLTF.

This clone showed up just once. This chain uses TRBV6-1 with TRBJ2-1; 8 bases line up with TRBD2. The CDR3 length is 13 residues. V shed 4 bases and J 9 bases; nucleotides not matched to a gene: 5. Germline V gene sequence: CDR1 MNHNS, CDR2 SASEGT. This CDR3 reads CASSVRGDTEQFF. The CDR3 region has the DNA TGTGCCAGCAGTGTGCGGGGGGATACTGAGCAGTTCTTC.

CDR3 sequence (DNA): TGTGCCTGGAGTGAGGCAGCCGCTAACTATGGCTACACCTTC. Its translation is CAWSEAAANYGYTF. The genes are TRBV30 and TRBJ1-2, with D uncertain. In germline, CDR1 is GTSNPN, CDR2 SVGIG (reference sequence). V was shortened by 1 base and J by 0 bases, with 9 bases between the two germline ends. CDR3 size: 14 residues.

This clone turned up a few times. V and J are TRBV5-1 and TRBJ1-6, with D perhaps TRBD1 (5 bases). Germline CDR1 reads SGHRS; CDR2 reads YFSETQ. V was shortened by 5 bases and J by 5 bases, with 8 bases between the two germline ends. The CDR3 is 13 amino acids. Here the CDR3 DNA reads TGCGCCAGCAGGGGGACGGATAATTCACCCCTCCACTTT. This gives the protein CASRGTDNSPLHF. The variable domain in full, with the rest retrieved from reference TRBV5-1 and TRBJ1-6, is KAGVTQTPRYLIKTRGQQVTLSCSPISGHRSVSWYQQTPGQGLQFLFEYFSETQRNKGNFPGRFSGRQFSNSRSEMNVSTLELGDSALYLCASRGTDNSPLHFGNGTRLTVT.

This chain uses TRBV10-2 with TRBJ1-5; D remains unclear. CDR3 size: 11 residues. Germline-derived CDR1 and CDR2 are WSHSY and SAAADI. V dropped 3 bases and J dropped 6 bases, with 3 bases sitting between them. CDR3 in DNA: TGCGCCAGCAGTGACGGTCAGCCCCAGCATTTT. It is translated as CASSDGQPQHF.

On this clone: The same CDR3 also results from other DNA sequences found in this sample. This chain links TRBV7-9 with TRBJ1-5; no clear D gene. V lost 1 base and J lost 1, with 8 bases in between. CDR1 is SEHNR, CDR2 FQNEAQ, per germline (reference sequence). This CDR3 spans 15 amino acids. The CDR3 reads CASSLGEYSNQPQHF. In DNA, the CDR3 is TGTGCCAGCAGCTTAGGGGAGTACAGCAATCAGCCCCAGCATTTT.

This clone has just a few counts. The CDR3 sequence is CASSQQGQKGYEQYF. CDR3 in DNA: TGCGCCAGCAGCCAACAGGGACAGAAGGGCTACGAGCAGTACTTC. V usage is TRBV4-3 and J usage is TRBJ2-7; TRBD1 agrees at 7 bases. Germline V CDR1 and CDR2: LGHNA, YSLEER. The CDR3 extends over 15 amino acids. The trim removed 2 bases at V and 3 bases at J, leaving 7 bases unmatched.

The chain recombines TRBV7-9 with TRBJ2-7, with a tentative D call TRBD2 (5 bases). CDR3 length: 15 residues. CDR1 is SEHNR, CDR2 FQNEAQ, per germline (reference sequence). The germline V and J ends were trimmed by 3 bases and 0 bases, with 12 bases remaining between them. The CDR3 reads CASSFVTGDSYEQYF. CDR3 sequence (DNA): TGTGCCAGCAGCTTCGTAACCGGGGACTCCTACGAGCAGTACTTC.

The rearrangement uses TRBV29-1 and TRBJ1-1; no clear D gene. There are 13 residues in the CDR3. The V gene lost 0 bases and the J gene lost 1 base, with 6 bases spanning the gap. Germline V gene lookup returns CDR1 SQVTM and CDR2 ANQGSEA. This chain's CDR3 is CSVEEGRNTEAFF. In DNA, the CDR3 is TGCAGCGTTGAAGAGGGCAGGAACACTGAAGCTTTCTTT.

This chain uses TRBV5-1 with TRBJ2-7; TRBD2 agrees at 12 bases. The V gene end was trimmed by 10 bases and the J gene end by 5 bases; junction bases not matched to a gene: 13. The CDR3 covers 15 residues. Germline CDR1 reads SGHRS; CDR2 reads YFSETQ. CDR3 loop: CAGSASGGASDEQYF. The CDR3 DNA sequence: TGCGCCGGCTCGGCTAGCGGGGGGGCATCTGACGAGCAGTACTTC. The whole variable domain, remainder taken from reference TRBV5-1 and TRBJ2-7, is KAGVTQTPRYLIKTRGQQVTLSCSPISGHRSVSWYQQTPGQGLQFLFEYFSETQRNKGNFPGRFSGRQFSNSRSEMNVSTLELGDSALYLCAGSASGGASDEQYFGPGTRLTVT.

The chain is built from TRBV30 and TRBJ2-3, with 11 nucleotides matching TRBD1. CDR1 and CDR2 from the germline V gene are GTSNPN and SVGIG (reference sequence). Losses at the gene ends were 8 bases for V and 4 bases for J; bases not matched to a gene: 5. This CDR3 spans 13 amino acids. The CDR3 DNA is TGTGCCGGACAGGGGGCAGTGGCAGATACGCAGTATTTT. Translated, it gives CAGQGAVADTQYF. Filled out from reference TRBV30 and TRBJ2-3, the complete variable domain reads SQTIHQWPATLVQPVGSPLSLECTVEGTSNPNLYWYRQAAGRGLQLLFYSVGIGQISSEVPQNLSASRPQDRQFILSSKKLLLSDSGFYLCAGQGAVADTQYFGPGTRLTVL.

This sequence joins TRBV6-1 and TRBJ1-2; TRBD1 matches 7 bases. With 5 bases clipped from V and 3 bases from J, the junction kept 9 bases outside the gene matches. The length of the CDR3 is 15 residues. Germline-derived CDR1 and CDR2 are MNHNS and SASEGT. The CDR3 DNA reads TGTGCCAGCAGTCCATCTGGACAGGTTGACTATGGCTACACCTTC. Translating it yields CASSPSGQVDYGYTF.

The chain links TRBV25-1 to TRBJ2-7; D may be TRBD2 (5 bases). The CDR3 contains 11 residues. Trimming cost V 7 bases and J 6 bases, with 10 bases left between them. Germline V gene sequence: CDR1 MGHDK, CDR2 SYGVNS. This CDR3 reads CASTSGIEQYF. CDR3 nucleotide sequence: TGTGCCAGCACCTCCGGGATCGAGCAGTACTTC.

Here the CDR3 reads CASSPSPGGGTSGELFF. CDR3 DNA: TGCGCCAGCAGCCCCAGCCCGGGCGGGGGGACATCCGGGGAGCTGTTTTTT. This chain connects TRBV5-1 to TRBJ2-2; 8 bases line up with TRBD2. V lost 4 bases, J lost 6 bases, and 14 bases stayed unmatched. This CDR3 region has 17 residues. Per the germline V gene, CDR1 is SGHRS and CDR2 is YFSETQ.

The rearrangement uses TRBV12-5 and TRBJ2-2; D is unclear. The CDR3 totals 13 residues. Trimming removed 5 bases at V and 4 bases at J, with 8 bases between. Per the germline V gene, CDR1 is LGHNT and CDR2 is FRNRAP. The CDR3 DNA sequence: TGTGCTAGTGGTCCCGACGGCACCGGGGAGCTGTTTTTT. The encoded protein is CASGPDGTGELFF. Combining the CDR3 with reference TRBV12-5 and TRBJ2-2 gives the whole variable domain DARVTQTPRHKVTEMGQEVTMRCQPILGHNTVFWYRQTMMQGLELLAYFRNRAPLDDSGMPKDRFSAEMPDATLATLKIQPSEPRDSAVYFCASGPDGTGELFFGEGSRLTVL.

The J gene is TRBJ1-1, the V gene TRBV18; D is ambiguous. Germline loops: CDR1 KGHSH, CDR2 LQKENI. The CDR3 spans 13 residues. Trimming stripped 1 base from V and 0 bases from J, with 3 bases between. This CDR3 reads CASSPHMNTEAFF. CDR3 nucleotide sequence: TGTGCCAGCTCACCACACATGAACACTGAAGCTTTCTTT.

This clone was seen a few times. The chain combines TRBV7-3 with TRBJ2-5; maybe TRBD1 (6 bases). The V end was cut by 5 bases, the J end by 1 base, with 14 bases between. Germline V CDR1 and CDR2: SGHTA, FQGTGA. The CDR3 runs to 15 residues. This CDR3 reads CASSPTGSGQETQYF. The CDR3 DNA is TGTGCCAGCAGCCCCACAGGGAGCGGCCAAGAGACCCAGTACTTC. The complete variable domain, with remaining parts taken from reference TRBV7-3 and TRBJ2-5, reads GAGVSQTPSNKVTEKGKYVELRCDPISGHTALYWYRQSLGQGPEFLIYFQGTGAADDSGLPNDRFFAVRPEGSVSTLKIQRTERGDSAVYLCASSPTGSGQETQYFGPGTRLLVL.

This clone was detected once. This sequence joins TRBV5-1 and TRBJ1-2, with 11 bases that match TRBD1. J was trimmed by 4 bases and V by 3 bases; bases with no gene match: 14. Germline CDR1 is SGHRS and CDR2 is YFSETQ. This CDR3 is 18 amino acids long. The CDR3 DNA follows: TGCGCCAGCAGCTCCAAAACCGGGACAGGGGGTTTGGGCTATGGCTACACCTTC. Encoded protein: CASSSKTGTGGLGYGYTF.

The gene calls are TRBV6-5 and TRBJ2-7, with 8 nucleotides matching TRBD2. The J segment lost 0 bases and the V segment lost 2 bases, leaving 6 bases of the junction unmatched. The CDR3 sequence is 16 residues long. CDR1 MNHEY and CDR2 SVGAGI come from the germline V gene. CDR3 bases: TGTGCCAGCAGTTACATGAGAACTAGCGGCTCCTACGAGCAGTACTTC. Amino acid sequence: CASSYMRTSGSYEQYF.

This chain links TRBV6-5 with TRBJ2-5; 8 bases are shared with TRBD1. After removal of 7 bases from V and 5 bases from J, the junction contained 9 bases not matched to a gene. The CDR3 runs 14 residues. Per the germline V gene, CDR1 is MNHEY and CDR2 is SVGAGI. The CDR3 is CASNPQGALETQYF. CDR3 bases: TGTGCCAGCAATCCGCAGGGGGCTCTCGAGACCCAGTACTTC.

There are a few counts of this clone. The chain couples TRBV20-1 to TRBJ2-1; no firm D call. Trimming took 4 bases from V and 8 from J, leaving 9 bases between them. The germline gives CDR1 DFQATT, CDR2 SNEGSKA (reference sequence). This CDR3 is 11 amino acids long. CDR3 sequence (DNA): TGCAGTGCTAAGGGTTTCGATGAGCAGTTCTTC. Translating it yields CSAKGFDEQFF.

This clone turned up a few times. This sequence joins TRBV9 and TRBJ1-2; 7 nucleotides line up with TRBD1. V lost 0 bases and J lost 3; bases outside the gene matches: 5. Germline V gene lookup returns CDR1 SGDLS and CDR2 YYNGEE. The CDR3 runs 15 residues. The CDR3 nucleotides read TGTGCCAGCAGCGTAGGGGAAGGACAGGACTATGGCTACACCTTC. Translated, it gives CASSVGEGQDYGYTF.